This passage covers 18 T cell receptor beta chains from one sample sequenced in a study of HIV-infected patients and healthy controls. 500 ng RNA was reverse transcribed with alpha and beta constant-region primers. Each of the alpha and beta chains got its own library through chain-specific third strand synthesis with indices. MiXCR was run by TCRdb on the 5' RACE reads, yielding one entry per CDR3 protein. The table shows 15,000 to 20,000 distinct CDR3 sequences, with 10% occurring only once. The repertoire came from unfractionated whole blood and reflected all unsorted peripheral T cells. Sequencing was done on a sample of blood. These receptors were obtained from an adult in good health.

This clonotype came up many times. V and J are TRBV7-2 and TRBJ2-1; D gene unclear. Germline CDR1 reads SGHTA; CDR2 reads FQGNSA. V lost 1 base to trimming and J lost 9 bases, with 19 bases between them. CDR3 length: 16 residues. DNA of the CDR3: TGTGCCAGCAGCTTAGAGGTGGTGGTGCCCGTCGGTGAGCAGTTCTTC. Residues: CASSLEVVVPVGEQFF.

This clonotype showed up just a few times. CDR3 residues: CSARVWGGGLNQPQHF. In nucleotides, the CDR3 is TGCAGTGCTAGAGTCTGGGGGGGAGGGCTCAATCAGCCCCAGCATTTT. The chain links TRBV20-1 to TRBJ1-5; possible D gene TRBD1, 5 bases. Trimming took off 1 base at V and 3 bases at J, with 16 bases between the two ends. The CDR3 contains 16 residues. Germline CDR1 DFQATT, CDR2 SNEGSKA (reference sequence).

By sample fraction, this clonotype is medium-sized. The chain has TRBV29-1 and TRBJ2-2, with D perhaps matching TRBD1 (6 bases). Germline CDR1 is SQVTM and CDR2 is ANQGSEA. The ends were cut back, 7 bases at V and 4 bases at J, with 16 bases in the middle. The CDR3 runs 14 residues. In nucleotides, the CDR3 is TGCAGCGCCCTGAAGGGGGTTGGCACCGGGGAGCTGTTTTTT. Its protein is CSALKGVGTGELFF.

Many counts were recorded for this clonotype. The rearrangement joins TRBV12-5 to TRBJ2-4; D ambiguous. CDR1 is LGHNT and CDR2 is FRNRAP in the germline V gene. This CDR3 region has 13 residues. Trimming cost V 1 base and J 6 bases, with 7 bases left between them. The CDR3 here is CASGLGAGNIQYF. The CDR3, as DNA: TGTGCTAGTGGTTTGGGGGCAGGAAACATTCAGTACTTC. The entire variable domain, with the rest obtained from reference TRBV12-5 and TRBJ2-4, is as follows: DARVTQTPRHKVTEMGQEVTMRCQPILGHNTVFWYRQTMMQGLELLAYFRNRAPLDDSGMPKDRFSAEMPDATLATLKIQPSEPRDSAVYFCASGLGAGNIQYFGAGTRLSVL.

This clonotype was counted ten times or more. V usage is TRBV7-2 and J usage is TRBJ2-7, with 11 positions matching TRBD2. Germline values: CDR1 SGHTA, CDR2 FQGNSA. The CDR3 is 15 amino acids. With V trimmed by 4 bases and J by 3 bases, 5 bases remained unmatched. This CDR3 is CASSSPGLADYEQYF. The CDR3 nucleotides are TGTGCCAGCAGCTCCCCGGGACTAGCGGACTACGAGCAGTACTTC.

This clonotype was observed at least ten times. The V and J genes are TRBV12-3 or TRBV12-4 and TRBJ2-7, with TRBD2 identical over 8 bases. J was trimmed by 5 bases and V by 2 bases; bases with no gene match: 8. This CDR3 is built from 15 residues. The CDR3 DNA is TGTGCCAGCAGTTTAAGCGGGAGTCGGGGACACGAGCAGTACTTC. Its protein product is CASSLSGSRGHEQYF.

In its sample, this clonotype was seen many times. Germline and junction disagree at one end, which may indicate a read error. The gene calls are TRBV7-3 and TRBJ2-7; possibly TRBD1 for D (5 bases). The length of the CDR3 is 15 residues. Germline V CDR1 and CDR2: SGHTA, FQGTGA. DNA of the CDR3: TGTGCCAGCACCTTACCGTGGGGCTTCCCCTACGAGCAGTACTTC. This sequence encodes CASTLPWGFPYEQYF.

In this sample, this clonotype is medium-sized. V is TRBV6-4 and J is TRBJ2-1, with 10 positions matching TRBD2. This CDR3 spans 15 amino acids. Trimming at V came to 4 bases and at J to 4 bases, leaving 4 bases not matched to a gene. Germline values: CDR1 MRHNA, CDR2 SNTAGT. The CDR3 nucleotides are TGTGCCAGCAGTGTAGCTAGCGGGAGTTACAATGAGCAGTTCTTC. It codes for CASSVASGSYNEQFF.

This clonotype was seen many times. This chain joins TRBV6-1 and TRBJ2-7; 8 nucleotides align to TRBD2. Unmatched junction bases numbered 14, after V lost 3 bases and J lost 4 bases. The CDR3 length is 17 residues. Germline V CDR1 and CDR2: MNHNS, SASEGT. The CDR3 nucleotides are TGTGCCAGCAGTGAGGGTGGACAGCGGGGGAGTATATACGAGCAGTACTTC. Translation: CASSEGGQRGSIYEQYF.

This clonotype was counted ten times or more. This chain joins TRBV30 and TRBJ2-6, with TRBD1 identical over 9 bases. Germline assignment: CDR1 GTSNPN and CDR2 SVGIG (reference sequence). This CDR3 has 16 residues. V was pared by 5 bases and J by 1 base, with 6 bases of the junction left unmatched. CDR3 DNA sequence: TGTGCCTGGGGTAGGACAGGGGTTTCTGGGGCCAACGTCCTGACTTTC. It encodes CAWGRTGVSGANVLTF.

This clonotype was detected a few times. The chain joins TRBV11-2 to TRBJ1-5, with TRBD1 identical over 7 bases. Germline assignment: CDR1 SGHAT and CDR2 FQNNGV. The CDR3 runs to 14 residues. V trimming: 4 bases; J trimming: 2 bases; junction bases outside the gene matches: 2. CDR3 region: CASSSGQGNQPQHF. For the CDR3, the DNA is TGTGCCAGCAGCTCCGGACAGGGCAATCAGCCCCAGCATTTT.

The CDR3 nucleotides are TGTGCCAGCAGGGACAGGGTGACGCCAGATACGCAGTATTTT. Translating gives CASRDRVTPDTQYF. The chain recombines TRBV28 with TRBJ2-3; 8 positions match TRBD1. Looked up from germline, CDR1 is MDHEN and CDR2 is SYDVKM. V lost 6 bases, J lost 4 bases, and 6 bases stayed unmatched. The CDR3 is 14 amino acids.

This clonotype appeared many times. The CDR3 DNA reads TGTGCCACAGGGGATGTTGAGCAGTTCTTC. This encodes CATGDVEQFF. The V call is TRBV13, the J call TRBJ2-1, with D possibly being TRBD1 (6 bases). This CDR3 region has 10 residues. The V gene's germline CDR1 is PRHDT and CDR2 FYEKMQ (reference sequence). V was pared by 10 bases and J by 9 bases, with 10 bases between.

This clonotype was detected many times. This rearrangement joins TRBV5-1 to TRBJ2-3; weak D call: TRBD2 (5 bases). CDR3 length equals 16 residues. The germline V gene has CDR1 SGHRS and CDR2 YFSETQ. Trimming shortened V by 0 bases and J by 2 bases, and 13 bases separated the two germline ends. CDR3 loop: CASSLEGVAATDTQYF. In DNA form, the CDR3 reads TGCGCCAGCAGCTTGGAGGGAGTAGCAGCCACAGATACGCAGTATTTT.

This clonotype counts as medium-sized. V is TRBV7-9 and J is TRBJ2-3, with D unresolved. The CDR3 has 13 amino acids. Between the trimmed V and J ends, which lost 1 base and 1 base, there was a span of 3 bases. Germline CDR1 SEHNR, CDR2 FQNEAQ (reference sequence). This chain's CDR3 is CASSLEGTDTQYF. The CDR3 DNA sequence: TGTGCCAGCAGCTTAGAGGGCACAGATACGCAGTATTTT.

This clonotype was recorded at least ten times. The chain uses TRBV12-3 or TRBV12-4 and TRBJ2-5; D possibly corresponds to TRBD2 (7 bases). The germline V and J ends were trimmed by 6 bases and 2 bases, with 13 bases remaining between them. The CDR3 runs to 14 residues. The CDR3 DNA reads as TGTGCCAGCAGCCGGGGGGCCGTACAAGAGACCCAGTACTTC. Its protein product is CASSRGAVQETQYF.

This clonotype was counted many times. The chain combines TRBV7-2 with TRBJ1-1; 7 nucleotides match TRBD1. After removal of 2 bases from V and 4 bases from J, the junction contained 7 bases not matched to a gene. This CDR3 is 15 amino acids long. Germline values: CDR1 SGHTA, CDR2 FQGNSA. The CDR3 coding sequence is TGTGCCAGCAGCTTACGTAGTACAGGGGTCACTGAAGCTTTCTTT. Protein: CASSLRSTGVTEAFF. Full variable domain (outside the CDR3, taken from reference TRBV7-2 and TRBJ1-1): GAGVSQSPSNKVTEKGKDVELRCDPISGHTALYWYRQSLGQGLEFLIYFQGNSAPDKSGLPSDRFSAERTGGSVSTLTIQRTQQEDSAVYLCASSLRSTGVTEAFFGQGTRLTVV.

The CDR3 region has the DNA TGTGCCAGCAGCTTGTGGACAGCCTACGAGCAGTACTTC. It is translated as CASSLWTAYEQYF. The chain joins TRBV5-4 to TRBJ2-7, with D perhaps TRBD1 (6 bases). Germline CDR1 reads SGHNT; CDR2 reads YYREEE (reference sequence). The CDR3 extends over 13 amino acids. The V end lost 1 base, the J end lost 2 bases, and 7 bases lay between the germline ends.